The 31 T cell receptor beta chains below all came from one sample that was sequenced in a study of blood T cells in healthy people across ages. PCR was performed a second time for about 7 to 12 cycles using a sample-barcoded 5' primer and a J-beta primer mix. One entry per CDR3 protein, called by TCRdb with MiXCR from the 5' RACE reads. The sample has some 730,000 distinct CDR3 sequences, 22% seen once. What was sequenced was blood. All receptors come from a man aged 65-85 years in good health.

This clonotype was detected only a few times. The chain links TRBV15 to TRBJ1-2; a weak D match, TRBD1 (5 bases). V lost 4 bases to trimming and J lost 4 bases, with 16 bases between them. The CDR3 loop spans 15 amino acids. Germline lookup yields CDR1 LNHNV and CDR2 YYDKDF (reference sequence). CDR3 amino acids: CATSTTPGTIYGYTF. The CDR3 bases are TGTGCCACCAGCACAACCCCCGGGACGATCTATGGCTACACCTTC.

This sequence joins TRBV28 and TRBJ2-1; 8 bases agree with TRBD2. The J call may be mistaken, given a closer DNA end match to TRBJ2-7. Germline V gene sequence: CDR1 MDHEN, CDR2 SYDVKM. The CDR3 runs 15 residues. In DNA form, the CDR3 reads TGTGCCAGCCGTAAGGAAAGCGGGGGATCCTACGAGCAGTACTTC. Protein product: CASRKESGGSYEQYF.

This clonotype turned up a few times. The rearrangement links TRBV7-6 to TRBJ1-6; 8 positions match TRBD1. J was trimmed by 7 bases and V by 5 bases; bases with no gene match: 4. CDR3 size: 14 residues. The germline V gene has CDR1 SGHVS and CDR2 FNYEAQ. The chain's CDR3 is CASSTGGRNSPLHF. The CDR3 bases are TGTGCCAGCAGCACAGGGGGGAGGAATTCACCCCTCCACTTT.

The chain has TRBV7-9 and TRBJ2-1; D is possibly TRBD1 or TRBD2 (6 bases each). Germline loops: CDR1 SEHNR, CDR2 FQNEAQ (reference sequence). V shed 7 bases and J shed 6 bases, with 16 bases lying between them. CDR3 size: 14 residues. CDR3 residues: CASTKLGGGNEQFF. DNA of the CDR3: TGTGCCAGCACCAAACTGGGGGGCGGCAATGAGCAGTTCTTC.

The genes are TRBV12-3 or TRBV12-4 and TRBJ1-1; D gene uncertain. This CDR3 contains 12 residues. The V gene lost 4 bases and the J gene lost 4 bases, with 7 bases spanning the gap. The CDR3 region is CASSYIPTEAFF. The DNA of the CDR3 is TGTGCCAGCAGTTACATCCCCACTGAAGCTTTCTTT.

The V and J genes are TRBV20-1 and TRBJ1-6; 8 bases fit TRBD1. V was pared by 3 bases and J by 9 bases, with 4 bases of the junction left unmatched. The CDR3 runs to 13 residues. Germline-derived CDR1 and CDR2 are DFQATT and SNEGSKA (reference sequence). This chain's CDR3 is CSARGQDVSPLHF. As DNA, the CDR3 is TGCAGTGCTAGGGGACAGGACGTTTCACCCCTCCACTTT.

This clonotype was picked up a small number of times. CDR3 residues: CASSQARGNEKLFF. CDR3 DNA: TGTGCCAGCAGCCAAGCTCGGGGTAATGAAAAACTGTTTTTT. The chain couples TRBV3-1 to TRBJ1-4; D gene unclear. CDR3 length: 14 residues. V was pared by 1 base and J by 4 bases, with 7 bases between. Germline values: CDR1 LGHDT, CDR2 YNNKEL (reference sequence).

The chain carries TRBV12-3 or TRBV12-4 and TRBJ2-2; D may match TRBD1 or TRBD2 (5 bases each). Trimming took 7 bases from V and 4 from J, leaving 13 bases between them. The CDR3 covers 14 residues. This CDR3 is CASTPEGTTGELFF. In DNA form, the CDR3 reads TGTGCCAGCACCCCAGAGGGGACCACCGGGGAGCTGTTTTTT.

The sample holds a few counts of this clonotype. The chain carries TRBV11-3 and TRBJ2-2, with 7 bases that match TRBD2. J gave up 1 base and V 5 bases, and 7 bases lay outside the gene matches. The CDR3 runs to 16 residues. CDR1 and CDR2 from the germline V gene are SGHNT and YENEEA. The CDR3 nucleotides read TGTGCCAGCAGCGAGGAGACTAGCTGGAACACCGGGGAGCTGTTTTTT. This sequence encodes CASSEETSWNTGELFF.

This clonotype was counted between two and nine times. This chain connects TRBV11-1 to TRBJ2-7, with D perhaps TRBD1 (6 bases). Germline V lookup: CDR1 SGHAT, CDR2 FQDESV (reference sequence). The CDR3 loop spans 15 amino acids. V gave up 4 bases and J gave up 4 bases, with 17 bases separating them. The CDR3 region is CASSSGQGSVYEQYF. In DNA form, the CDR3 reads TGTGCCAGCAGCTCCGGGCAGGGGAGTGTGTACGAGCAGTACTTC.

This chain's CDR3 is CASSFLTGKAEAFF. DNA of the CDR3: TGTGCCAGCAGTTTTCTGACAGGGAAAGCTGAAGCTTTCTTT. J is TRBJ1-1 and V is TRBV27; 7 bases align to TRBD1. Germline V gives CDR1 MNHEY, CDR2 SMNVEV (reference sequence). The junction had 7 bases not matched to a gene; V was cut back by 3 bases and J by 6 bases. There are 14 residues in the CDR3.

This clonotype was observed a few times. For the CDR3, the DNA is TGTGCCAGCAGTCCCCCCCGATTTCAGCCCCAGCATTTT. This sequence encodes CASSPPRFQPQHF. The V call is TRBV6-6, the J call TRBJ1-5, with D unresolved. Germline V gene sequence: CDR1 MNHNY, CDR2 SVGAGI (reference sequence). The V end was cut by 5 bases, the J end by 6 bases, with 11 bases between. There are 13 residues in the CDR3.

This clonotype was picked up a small number of times. The J gene is TRBJ2-4, the V gene TRBV20-1; perhaps D is TRBD1 or TRBD2 (6 bases each). V was trimmed by 6 bases and J by 6 bases, leaving 12 bases between them. The CDR3 covers 12 residues. Germline V gene sequence: CDR1 DFQATT, CDR2 SNEGSKA (reference sequence). CDR3 loop: CSAPEGGNIQYF. The DNA of the CDR3 is TGCAGTGCCCCGGAGGGGGGAAACATTCAGTACTTC.

This rearrangement joins TRBV12-3 or TRBV12-4 to TRBJ1-6; 9 bases fit TRBD1. The CDR3 extends over 15 amino acids. V trimming: 6 bases; J trimming: 10 bases; junction bases outside the gene matches: 10. CDR3 protein: CASSSAGTGRSPLHF. In DNA form, the CDR3 reads TGTGCCAGCAGCTCAGCCGGGACAGGGCGGTCACCCCTCCACTTT.

The chain has TRBV9 and TRBJ1-1, with 7 positions matching TRBD1. Germline V lookup: CDR1 SGDLS, CDR2 YYNGEE. The CDR3 extends over 14 amino acids. With V trimmed by 5 bases and J by 3 bases, 7 bases remained unmatched. The CDR3 region has the DNA TGTGCCAGCAGAGAGGGGGCGGACGACACTGAAGCTTTCTTT. Its translation is CASREGADDTEAFF.

This clonotype was seen a few times. J is TRBJ2-1 and V is TRBV10-2; 11 bases agree with TRBD2. Trimming removed 7 bases from V and 1 base from J; junction bases left unmatched: 3. In germline, CDR1 is WSHSY, CDR2 SAAADI. The CDR3 consists of 15 residues. CDR3 loop: CASIGTSGSYNEQFF. DNA for the CDR3: TGCGCCAGCATCGGGACTAGCGGATCCTACAATGAGCAGTTCTTC.

This clonotype was detected only a few times. J is TRBJ2-1 and V is TRBV12-3 or TRBV12-4, with D tentatively TRBD2 (5 bases). This CDR3 region has 15 residues. The V end lost 4 bases, the J end lost 2 bases, and 12 bases lay between the germline ends. CDR3: CASSYGVAPYNEQFF. CDR3 coding DNA: TGTGCCAGCAGTTACGGGGTGGCCCCCTACAATGAGCAGTTCTTC.

V and J are TRBV2 and TRBJ2-2; 7 bases map to TRBD1. The germline V gene encodes CDR1 SNHLY and CDR2 FYNNEI. CDR3 length: 16 amino acids. CDR3 protein: CASTWDSSSNTGELFF. CDR3 bases: TGTGCTAGTACCTGGGACAGCTCCTCGAACACCGGGGAGCTGTTTTTT.

This rearrangement joins TRBV12-3 or TRBV12-4 to TRBJ2-1; tentative D call: TRBD2 (6 bases). Between the trimmed V and J ends, which lost 8 bases and 4 bases, there was a span of 18 bases. The length of the CDR3 is 15 residues. The CDR3 here is CASVSRGLVYNEQFF. The CDR3 DNA follows: TGTGCCAGCGTCTCACGGGGACTGGTATACAATGAGCAGTTCTTC.

This clonotype was recorded a few times. The V gene is TRBV7-6, the J gene TRBJ2-5; tentatively, D is TRBD1 (6 bases). The last part of the DNA fits TRBJ2-1 better; the J call may be wrong. The CDR3 is 14 residues long. The germline V gene has CDR1 SGHVS and CDR2 FNYEAQ. The CDR3 DNA reads TGTGCCAGCAGCTTATCGGTGGTGGGGGCGGAGCAGTTCTTC. It encodes CASSLSVVGAEQFF.

The V call is TRBV18, the J call TRBJ2-2; the match to TRBD1 covers 11 bases. Germline CDR1 is KGHSH and CDR2 is LQKENI. This CDR3 spans 17 amino acids. With V trimmed by 2 bases and J by 2 bases, 4 bases remained unmatched. CDR3 bases: TGTGCCAGCTCACCATACGGACAGGGGGCCAACACCGGGGAGCTGTTTTTT. Translating it yields CASSPYGQGANTGELFF.

This clonotype has just a few counts. This chain connects TRBV7-8 to TRBJ1-2, with D uncertain. Germline CDR1 is SGHVS and CDR2 is FQNEAQ. There are 16 residues in the CDR3. The V and J ends lost 5 bases and 3 bases respectively, with 19 bases between them. The CDR3, as DNA: TGTGCCAGCAGCCGATATGGGAGGACGGACTACTATGGCTACACCTTC. It translates to CASSRYGRTDYYGYTF.

This clonotype was recorded a few times. This sequence joins TRBV3-1 and TRBJ1-3; D is unclear. The CDR3 is 16 amino acids. Per germline, CDR1 LGHDT and CDR2 YNNKEL (reference sequence). V was clipped by 3 bases and J by 2 bases, with 14 bases between them. CDR3 DNA sequence: TGTGCCAGCAGCCAGGGGTTCGGGGAACCTGGAAACACCATATATTTT. This encodes CASSQGFGEPGNTIYF.

Comment on this clonotype: Compared with germline, one end of the junction differs, possibly owing to a read error. The chain uses TRBV12-3 or TRBV12-4 and TRBJ2-5; D might be TRBD2 (6 bases). The CDR3 is made up of 16 amino acids. The CDR3 protein is CASSRLGLTSYNEQFF. CDR3 bases: TGTGCCAGCAGTCGCCTGGGACTTACCTCCTACAATGAGCAATTCTTC.

The gene calls are TRBV20-1 and TRBJ1-6, with D perhaps TRBD1 (5 bases). Per germline, CDR1 DFQATT and CDR2 SNEGSKA (reference sequence). The CDR3 runs to 14 residues. Trimming took 0 bases from V and 10 from J, leaving 13 bases between them. The DNA for the CDR3 is TGCAGTGCTAGAGAAATTAAACGGGGGTCACCCCTCCACTTT. It codes for CSAREIKRGSPLHF.

V and J are TRBV7-8 and TRBJ2-5; D is undetermined. Gene TRBJ2-7 matches the end of the DNA better, so the J call may be wrong. Germline CDR1 reads SGHVS; CDR2 reads FQNEAQ. The CDR3 length is 12 residues. This chain's CDR3 is CASSPGYYEQYV. The CDR3 DNA reads as TGTGCCAGCAGCCCGGGTTACTACGAGCAGTACGTC.

The rearrangement links TRBV20-1 to TRBJ1-5; 9 bases are shared with TRBD1. The CDR3 contains 14 residues. V shed 2 bases, J shed 5 bases, and the junction held 4 bases outside the gene matches. Germline V CDR1 and CDR2: DFQATT, SNEGSKA (reference sequence). CDR3 sequence reads: CSARPNRGHQPQHF. In DNA, the CDR3 is TGCAGTGCTAGACCTAACAGGGGGCATCAGCCCCAGCATTTT.

The CDR3 nucleotides are TGTGCCAGCAGTTCCCTGCGGCACACCGGGGAGCTGTTTTTT. Encoded protein: CASSSLRHTGELFF. The chain has TRBV6-5 and TRBJ2-2; no definite D call. Germline-derived CDR1 and CDR2 are MNHEY and SVGAGI. The V gene lost 4 bases and the J gene lost 3 bases, with 9 bases spanning the gap. The CDR3 sequence is 14 residues long.

The chain has TRBV6-5 and TRBJ2-7; D unclear. This CDR3 spans 14 amino acids. From germline, CDR1 is MNHEY and CDR2 SVGAGI. The V end was cut by 6 bases, the J end by 4 bases, with 16 bases between. The CDR3 DNA reads as TGTGCCAGCAGATCCACGGCGTCTACATACGAGCAGTACTTC. Amino acid sequence: CASRSTASTYEQYF.

The sample holds a few counts of this clonotype. The chain joins TRBV15 to TRBJ1-2; D gene uncertain. This CDR3 region has 14 residues. The germline CDR1 and CDR2 sequences are LNHNV and YYDKDF (reference sequence). Trimming removed 0 bases at V and 4 bases at J, with 9 bases between. The CDR3 reads CATSRDRLVYGYTF. For the CDR3, the DNA is TGTGCCACCAGCAGAGATAGGTTGGTCTATGGCTACACCTTC.

This clonotype appeared many times. This chain connects TRBV29-1 to TRBJ2-5; D is unclear. V was cut by 3 bases and J by 2 bases, with 7 bases left in between. In germline, CDR1 is SQVTM, CDR2 ANQGSEA. The CDR3 totals 12 residues. The CDR3 nucleotides are TGCAGCGTTGACCAGATACAAGAGACCCAGTACTTC. Protein sequence: CSVDQIQETQYF.